Listed here is a single TCR beta chain. Together with a sample-barcoded 5' primer, a J-beta primer mix was included in a second PCR lasting about 7 to 11 cycles. TCRdb processed the 5' RACE reads anew with MiXCR; each CDR3 protein has one entry. The sample consists of 550,000 to 800,000 distinct CDR3 sequences, roughly 21% of them appearing once. The data belong to a study of blood T cells in healthy people across ages. Material for sequencing was blood. The clonotype was recovered from a man between 65 and 85 years old in good health.

CDR3 sequence: CASKEDSMWETQYF. The CDR3 nucleotides read TGTGCCAGCAAGGAAGACTCAATGTGGGAGACCCAGTACTTC. The genes are TRBV6-5 and TRBJ2-5; D remains unclear. This CDR3 spans 14 amino acids. V lost 7 bases, J lost 5 bases, and 17 bases lay in between. Germline V gives CDR1 MNHEY, CDR2 SVGAGI.